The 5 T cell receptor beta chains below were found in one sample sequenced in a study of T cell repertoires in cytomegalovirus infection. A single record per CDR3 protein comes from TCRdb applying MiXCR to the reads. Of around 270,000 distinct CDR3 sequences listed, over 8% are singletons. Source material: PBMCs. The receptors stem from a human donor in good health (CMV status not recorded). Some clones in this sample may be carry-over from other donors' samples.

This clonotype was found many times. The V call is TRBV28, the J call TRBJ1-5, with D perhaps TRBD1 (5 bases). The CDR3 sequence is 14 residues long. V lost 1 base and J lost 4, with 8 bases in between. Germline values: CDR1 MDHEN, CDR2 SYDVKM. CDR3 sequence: CASSLSTVNQPQHF. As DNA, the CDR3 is TGTGCCAGCAGTTTATCGACAGTAAATCAGCCCCAGCATTTT.

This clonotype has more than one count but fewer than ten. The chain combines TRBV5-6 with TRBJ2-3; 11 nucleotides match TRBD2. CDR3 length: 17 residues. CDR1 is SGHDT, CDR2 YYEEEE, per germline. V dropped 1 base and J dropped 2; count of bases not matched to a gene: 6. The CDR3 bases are TGTGCCAGCAGCTTGTTCGCTAGCGGGAGGCCCACAGATACGCAGTATTTT. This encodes CASSLFASGRPTDTQYF.

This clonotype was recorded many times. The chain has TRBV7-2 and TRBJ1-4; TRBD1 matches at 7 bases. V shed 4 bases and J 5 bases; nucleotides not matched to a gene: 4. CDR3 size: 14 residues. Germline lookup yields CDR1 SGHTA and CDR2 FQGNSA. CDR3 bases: TGTGCCAGCAGCTCGGGACAGAAAAATGAAAAACTGTTTTTT. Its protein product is CASSSGQKNEKLFF.

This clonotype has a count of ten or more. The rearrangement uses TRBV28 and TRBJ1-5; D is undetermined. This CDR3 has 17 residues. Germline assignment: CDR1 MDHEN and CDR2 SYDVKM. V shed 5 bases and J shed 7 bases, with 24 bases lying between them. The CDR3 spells CASSLALSPSREQPQHF. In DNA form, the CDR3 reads TGTGCCAGCAGTCTGGCTCTGAGCCCCTCACGGGAACAGCCCCAGCATTTT. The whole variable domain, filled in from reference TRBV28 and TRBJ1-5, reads DVKVTQSSRYLVKRTGEKVFLECVQDMDHENMFWYRQDPGLGLRLIYFSYDVKMKEKGDIPEGYSVSREKKERFSLILESASTNQTSMYLCASSLALSPSREQPQHFGDGTRLSIL.

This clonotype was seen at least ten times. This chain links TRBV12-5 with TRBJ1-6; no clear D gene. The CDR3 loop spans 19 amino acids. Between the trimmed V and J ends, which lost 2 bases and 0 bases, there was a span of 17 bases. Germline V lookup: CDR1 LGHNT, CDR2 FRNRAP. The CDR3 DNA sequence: TGTGCTAGTGGTTTGTACGAACCATCGAGGAGCTCCTATAATTCACCCCTCCACTTT. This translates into CASGLYEPSRSSYNSPLHF.